This T cell receptor beta chain was documented in a study of T cell responses to AZD1222 COVID-19 vaccine. The study's findings and limits: CD4 TCRs covered the whole spike, strongest at regions 160-218 and 743-854. The reported proportion of spike-specific TCRs targeting unmutated variant regions was nearly half. Rises in breadth and depth of Spike-specific TCRs came after two AZD1222 doses. Possibly, clonal diversity was underestimated; donors were largely white British and included more females.

Deletions cut 4 bases from V and 8 bases from J, with 17 bases between. The CDR3 has 14 amino acids. Germline-derived CDR1 and CDR2 are SQVTM and ANQGSEA. Sequenced by immunoSEQ multiplex PCR; TCRdb stores in-frame clones only, minus some. The sample holds 150,000 to 200,000 clones; about 93% are singletons and the top ten take approximately 0.98%. Comment on this clone: The antigen is unknown.

V and J are TRBV29-1 and TRBJ1-4; maybe TRBD1 (5 bases). The origin of this receptor is an adult who received the MenACWY meningococcal vaccine as a control. The sequences come from peripheral blood, collected 28 days after the second dose of the MenACWY control vaccine. The CDR3 sequence is CSVGQRGRLEKLFF. CDR3 nucleotide sequence: TGCAGCGTTGGACAGAGAGGACGACTCGAAAAACTGTTTTTT.